Listed here are 28 T cell receptor beta chains from one sample, sequenced in a study of T cell changes during pregnancy in multiple sclerosis (dated by TCRdb to about 2019). Libraries were made using the immunoSEQ multiplex PCR assay. What TCRdb holds here is the immuneACCESS table cut down to in-frame rearrangements. Part of the clones is not present; checked against another copy, under half of the missing clones reflect an unresolved V gene, and the others are unexplained. The sample table contains roughly 70,000 clones; only one count was recorded for 90% of them. The ten most abundant clones make up more than 1.4% of the sample. Sequencing used peripheral blood, obtained in the third trimester of pregnancy. The receptor set was obtained from a female donor with multiple sclerosis, enrolled in a pregnancy study.

This chain connects TRBV6-5 to TRBJ2-1, with TRBD2 as a possible D gene (6 bases). The CDR3 runs 14 residues. The V end was cut by 2 bases, the J end by 2 bases, with 7 bases between. Germline values: CDR1 MNHEY, CDR2 SVGAGI. DNA for the CDR3: TGTGCCAGCAGTTACCGCGGGACCTACAATGAGCAGTTCTTC. As protein: CASSYRGTYNEQFF.

The chain recombines TRBV27 with TRBJ1-3, with 9 bases aligning to TRBD1. Germline V lookup: CDR1 MNHEY, CDR2 SMNVEV (reference sequence). The CDR3 spans 17 residues. The V and J ends lost 5 bases and 1 base, in that order; junction bases with no gene match: 9. CDR3 region: CASSRNTGGPSGNTIYF. CDR3 nucleotide sequence: TGTGCCAGCAGTCGTAACACAGGGGGCCCTTCTGGAAACACCATATATTTT.

The V call is TRBV4-3, the J call TRBJ1-1; 7 bases align to TRBD1. The CDR3 has 13 amino acids. Per the germline V gene, CDR1 is LGHNA and CDR2 is YSLEER. Trimming cost V 6 bases and J 0 bases; bases outside gene matches: 1. This chain's CDR3 is CASRRGLNTEAFF. For the CDR3, the DNA is TGCGCCAGCAGGAGGGGGCTGAACACTGAAGCTTTCTTT.

The rearrangement links TRBV10-3 to TRBJ2-1, with 7 bases that match TRBD1. The CDR3 sequence is 13 residues long. After removal of 7 bases from V and 8 bases from J, the junction contained 8 bases not matched to a gene. Germline CDR1 is ENHRY and CDR2 is SYGVKD. CDR3 nucleotide sequence: TGTGCCATCATGAGGGGGCAGAGGGATGAGCAGTTCTTC. This sequence encodes CAIMRGQRDEQFF.

This clone has a handful of counts. The CDR3 nucleotides are TGTGCCAGCAGCCCGACTAGCAGCTACGAGCAGTACTTC. This codes for CASSPTSSYEQYF. This chain connects TRBV7-9 to TRBJ2-7; 7 bases are a match to TRBD2. Germline V gives CDR1 SEHNR, CDR2 FQNEAQ (reference sequence). J was trimmed by 3 bases and V by 5 bases; bases with no gene match: 4. CDR3 length: 13 residues. Drawing the rest from reference TRBV7-9 and TRBJ2-7, the complete variable domain is DTGVSQNPRHKITKRGQNVTFRCDPISEHNRLYWYRQTLGQGPEFLTYFQNEAQLEKSRLLSDRFSAERPKGSFSTLEIQRTEQGDSAMYLCASSPTSSYEQYFGPGTRLTVT.

The chain is built from TRBV4-2 and TRBJ2-7, with 8 bases lining up with TRBD2. Germline CDR1 is LGHNA and CDR2 is YNFKEQ. This CDR3 comprises 15 residues. V gave up 1 base and J gave up 2 bases; unmatched junction bases: 4. This CDR3 is CASSQGVAGTYEQYF. The CDR3, as DNA: TGTGCCAGCAGCCAAGGGGTAGCGGGAACCTACGAGCAGTACTTC.

This chain connects TRBV10-1 to TRBJ2-7; 7 nucleotides line up with TRBD2. Germline trimming cut 5 bases from V and 7 bases from J; bases unmatched to any gene: 5. The CDR3 covers 12 residues. Germline V gives CDR1 WNHNN, CDR2 SYGVQD (reference sequence). The CDR3 nucleotides are TGCGCCAGCAGTCCTAGCGGTGGGGAGCAGTACTTC. Its protein is CASSPSGGEQYF.

V and J are TRBV19 and TRBJ2-5; 13 nucleotides line up with TRBD2. Germline V CDR1 and CDR2: LNHDA, SQIVND (reference sequence). The CDR3 spans 14 residues. J gave up 4 bases and V 5 bases, and 1 base lay outside the gene matches. CDR3 bases: TGTGCCAGTAGTTGGACTAGCGGGAGAGAGACCCAGTACTTC. Translated, it gives CASSWTSGRETQYF.

The V call is TRBV10-1, the J call TRBJ1-5, with D perhaps matching TRBD1 (5 bases). Germline V gives CDR1 WNHNN, CDR2 SYGVQD (reference sequence). Trimming left V 4 bases short and J 3 bases short, with 10 bases between. CDR3 length: 14 amino acids. The CDR3 DNA is TGCGCCAGCAGTGGGGCCAGGGTCAATCAGCCCCAGCATTTT. Translating gives CASSGARVNQPQHF.

This rearrangement joins TRBV11-1 to TRBJ1-2, with D possibly TRBD1 on 6 matching bases. Trimming cost V 2 bases and J 4 bases, with 11 bases left between them. There are 14 residues in the CDR3. Germline assignment: CDR1 SGHAT and CDR2 FQDESV (reference sequence). This CDR3 is CASSLSQGSYGYTF. CDR3 sequence (DNA): TGTGCCAGCAGCTTATCACAGGGAAGCTATGGCTACACCTTC. Together with reference TRBV11-1 and TRBJ1-2, the CDR3 gives the full variable domain: EAEVAQSPRYKITEKSQAVAFWCDPISGHATLYWYRQILGQGPELLVQFQDESVVDDSQLPKDRFSAERLKGVDSTLKIQPAELGDSAMYLCASSLSQGSYGYTFGSGTRLTVV.

J is TRBJ1-1 and V is TRBV14; 7 bases match TRBD1. The germline CDR1 and CDR2 sequences are SGHDN and FVKESK. CDR3 length: 13 amino acids. V dropped 3 bases and J dropped 6; count of bases not matched to a gene: 4. CDR3 loop: CASSHFQGAEAFF. DNA of the CDR3: TGTGCCAGCAGCCATTTTCAGGGGGCTGAAGCTTTCTTT.

This clone was found a few times. The chain has TRBV30 and TRBJ2-1; a weak D match, TRBD2 (6 bases). CDR1 is GTSNPN, CDR2 SVGIG, per germline (reference sequence). The CDR3 covers 12 residues. The V gene lost 0 bases and the J gene lost 14 bases, with 14 bases spanning the gap. Here the CDR3 DNA reads TGTGCCTGGAGTGTACGACCGAGGAGGGAGTTCTTC. Protein: CAWSVRPRREFF.

The chain combines TRBV19 with TRBJ1-3, with D unclear. V was pared by 3 bases and J by 0 bases, with 6 bases between. The CDR3 consists of 14 residues. The germline V gene has CDR1 LNHDA and CDR2 SQIVND (reference sequence). DNA for the CDR3: TGTGCCAGTAGTATCGGTATCTCTGGAAACACCATATATTTT. It yields the protein CASSIGISGNTIYF.

The rearrangement uses TRBV5-1 and TRBJ1-2, with D maybe TRBD1 (6 bases). Germline CDR1 and CDR2: SGHRS and YFSETQ. This CDR3 spans 13 amino acids. The germline V and J ends were trimmed by 0 bases and 6 bases, with 9 bases remaining between them. For the CDR3, the DNA is TGCGCCAGCAGCTTGGAGTACAGGGATGGCTACACCTTC. This encodes CASSLEYRDGYTF.

This chain uses TRBV7-9 with TRBJ2-3; TRBD2 matches at 9 bases. The germline V gene encodes CDR1 SEHNR and CDR2 FQNEAQ (reference sequence). The CDR3 covers 19 residues. With 5 bases clipped from V and 1 base from J, the junction kept 16 bases outside the gene matches. Here the CDR3 reads CASSMSIAGEYGGTDTQYF. The DNA of the CDR3 is TGTGCCAGCAGCATGTCAATAGCGGGGGAATATGGAGGCACAGATACGCAGTATTTT.

As regards this clone: The junction differs from germline at one of its ends, possibly a read error. The V and J genes are TRBV6-5 and TRBJ2-7; possibly TRBD1 for D (5 bases). This CDR3 contains 13 residues. CDR1 is MNHEY, CDR2 SVGAGI, per germline. The CDR3 DNA follows: TGTGCCAGCAGTGAAAGTAAGGGTTCAGGGCGGCACTTC. This sequence encodes CASSESKGSGRHF.

The chain has TRBV29-1 and TRBJ1-5; D is possibly TRBD1 (5 bases). This CDR3 has 14 amino acids. The V gene lost 0 bases and the J gene lost 4 bases, with 10 bases spanning the gap. Germline CDR1 and CDR2: SQVTM and ANQGSEA. The CDR3 bases are TGCAGCGTTGAAGATCCAACAGGTAATCAGCCCCAGCATTTT. Its translation: CSVEDPTGNQPQHF.

The chain couples TRBV19 to TRBJ2-7; TRBD1 matches at 8 bases. With V trimmed by 5 bases and J by 2 bases, 2 bases remained unmatched. The germline gives CDR1 LNHDA, CDR2 SQIVND (reference sequence). This CDR3 spans 13 amino acids. CDR3 residues: CASSPGQAYEQYF. The CDR3 DNA reads as TGTGCCAGTAGTCCGGGACAGGCCTACGAGCAGTACTTC.

The gene calls are TRBV7-9 and TRBJ2-1, with 7 bases identical to TRBD2. The CDR3 contains 18 residues. The V and J ends lost 2 bases and 6 bases, in that order; junction bases with no gene match: 16. Germline lookup yields CDR1 SEHNR and CDR2 FQNEAQ (reference sequence). CDR3 bases: TGTGCCAGCAGCTTAAAGGTCGGAGCGGGGTCTAGCCCCAATGAGCAGTTCTTC. It specifies CASSLKVGAGSSPNEQFF.

This chain joins TRBV19 and TRBJ1-3; D is unresolved. CDR3 length: 12 amino acids. CDR1 and CDR2 (germline): LNHDA, SQIVND (reference sequence). V was pared by 9 bases and J by 14 bases, with 20 bases between. The CDR3 region is CASTYGRGTVYF. CDR3 DNA sequence: TGTGCCAGCACATATGGGAGAGGAACCGTATATTTT. Drawing the rest from reference TRBV19 and TRBJ1-3, the complete variable domain is DGGITQSPKYLFRKEGQNVTLSCEQNLNHDAMYWYRQDPGQGLRLIYYSQIVNDFQKGDIAEGYSVSREKKESFPLTVTSAQKNPTAFYLCASTYGRGTVYFGEGSWLTVV.

The chain couples TRBV25-1 to TRBJ2-7, with D hard to call. Germline CDR1 and CDR2: MGHDK and SYGVNS. V dropped 4 bases and J dropped 5 bases, with 6 bases sitting between them. There are 11 residues in the CDR3. CDR3 loop: CASSAGNEQYF. The DNA of the CDR3 is TGTGCCAGCAGTGCCGGTAACGAGCAGTACTTC.

CDR3 coding DNA: TGTGCCAGCAGTTACCCGGGAGCCCCGGGGCAAGAGACCCAGTACTTC. It yields the protein CASSYPGAPGQETQYF. V usage is TRBV6-5 and J usage is TRBJ2-5, with D maybe TRBD2 (6 bases). The CDR3 has 16 residues. CDR1 and CDR2 (germline): MNHEY, SVGAGI. Trimming stripped 2 bases from V and 2 bases from J, with 15 bases between.

The V gene is TRBV10-1, the J gene TRBJ2-1, with TRBD2 matching 8 bases. Germline V gene lookup returns CDR1 WNHNN and CDR2 SYGVQD (reference sequence). With 6 bases clipped from V and 9 bases from J, the junction kept 10 bases outside the gene matches. The CDR3 has 14 residues. The CDR3 is CASRAGTRVAEQFF. The CDR3 DNA is TGCGCCAGCAGAGCCGGGACTAGGGTGGCTGAGCAGTTCTTC.

The genes are TRBV13 and TRBJ1-3; D possibly corresponds to TRBD1 (6 bases). Germline V gene data show CDR1 as PRHDT and CDR2 as FYEKMQ (reference sequence). V lost 5 bases, J lost 4 bases, and 18 bases lay in between. This CDR3 is 16 amino acids long. CDR3 region: CASSLRGGREGNTIYF. The CDR3 nucleotides are TGTGCCAGCAGCCTTAGGGGGGGAAGGGAGGGAAACACCATATATTTT.

The DNA for the CDR3 is TGTGCCAGCAGTTCCGGGACAGGGGTATATGAGCAGTTCTTC. It codes for CASSSGTGVYEQFF. The chain links TRBV27 to TRBJ2-1, with 10 nucleotides matching TRBD1. Germline V lookup: CDR1 MNHEY, CDR2 SMNVEV (reference sequence). The V gene end was trimmed by 4 bases and the J gene end by 8 bases; junction bases not matched to a gene: 5. The CDR3 totals 14 residues.

The chain is built from TRBV18 and TRBJ2-7; 14 bases map to TRBD2. The CDR3 has 19 residues. Germline CDR1 is KGHSH and CDR2 is LQKENI. Germline trimming cut 3 bases from V and 0 bases from J; bases unmatched to any gene: 10. For the CDR3, the DNA is TGTGCCAGCTCACCCCCGGGACTAGCGGGAGTGGGGGGCTCCTACGAGCAGTACTTC. It translates to CASSPPGLAGVGGSYEQYF.

The chain recombines TRBV5-8 with TRBJ2-7; 15 bases line up with TRBD2. Germline loops: CDR1 SGHTS, CDR2 YDEGEE. Trimming at V came to 4 bases and at J to 2 bases, leaving 1 base not matched to a gene. The CDR3 length is 15 residues. CDR3 nucleotides: TGTGCCAGCAGCCGGACTAGCGGGGGGGCCTACGAGCAGTACTTC. This encodes CASSRTSGGAYEQYF. Using reference TRBV5-8 and TRBJ2-7 for the parts outside the CDR3, the full variable domain is EAGVTQSPTHLIKTRGQQATLRCSPISGHTSVYWYQQALGLGLQFLLWYDEGEERNRGNFPPRFSGRQFPNYSSELNVNALELEDSALYLCASSRTSGGAYEQYFGPGTRLTVT.

The rearrangement joins TRBV6-4 to TRBJ1-1; a weak D match, TRBD1 (5 bases). Germline V CDR1 and CDR2: MRHNA, SNTAGT. This CDR3 spans 13 amino acids. Trimming took off 4 bases at V and 4 bases at J, with 10 bases between the two ends. CDR3 sequence (DNA): TGTGCCAGCAGTGTCAGGGTGAGCACTGAAGCTTTCTTT. Translation gives CASSVRVSTEAFF.